The clone carrying this T cell receptor beta chain has more than one count but fewer than ten. These data come from a study of sequential checkpoint blockade in melanoma. As for the study in general: Arm A got nivolumab then ipilimumab; arm B the reverse, 1:1. Maintenance nivolumab came after either treatment sequence.

CDR1 is SGHTA, CDR2 FQGTGA, per germline. There are 12 residues in the CDR3. V lost 5 bases and J lost 1, with 5 bases in between. Sample treatment: randomized to nivolumab then ipilimumab (arm A) or the reverse (arm B). No patient had prior DNA-damaging chemotherapy. From thawed PBMCs, live CD3+CD8+ cells negative for CD19 and CD56 were sorted. The method was immunoSEQ multiplex PCR; TCRdb's version includes in-frame clones alone and lacks a portion of them. The data contain around 18,000 clones, around two thirds of them seen just once; the ten biggest clones take up 12%. Sequences were derived from CD8+ T cells sorted from blood (inferred from file names), sampled from a patient given nivolumab and ipilimumab in sequence. The chain uses TRBV7-3 and TRBJ1-1, with a tentative D call TRBD1 (5 bases). The source of this sequence is a human donor with melanoma. In DNA form, the CDR3 reads TGTGCCAGCAGCCAGGGGAACACTGAAGCTTTCTTT. Translation gives CASSQGNTEAFF.